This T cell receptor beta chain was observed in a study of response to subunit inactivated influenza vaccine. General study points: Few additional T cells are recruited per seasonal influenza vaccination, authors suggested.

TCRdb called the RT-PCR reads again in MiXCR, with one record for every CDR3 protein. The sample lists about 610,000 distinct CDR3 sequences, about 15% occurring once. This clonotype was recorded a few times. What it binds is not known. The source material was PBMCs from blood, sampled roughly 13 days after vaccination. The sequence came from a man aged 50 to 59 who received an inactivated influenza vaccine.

The CDR3 bases are TGTGCCATCAGTGAGAGGACAGGGATAAGGACTGAAGCTTTCTTT. Amino acids: CAISERTGIRTEAFF. This chain connects TRBV10-3 to TRBJ1-1; TRBD1 aligns across 8 bases. Germline CDR1 reads ENHRY; CDR2 reads SYGVKD. CDR3 length: 15 residues. With V trimmed by 2 bases and J by 5 bases, 7 bases remained unmatched.